This is a list of T cell receptor beta chains from one sample in a study of shared clonotypes between healthy human individuals. Some clones are missing from TCRdb's copy, which holds only in-frame ones; the method was immunoSEQ multiplex PCR. The table shows 2 million to 2.5 million clones, with approximately 90% occurring only once. Sequenced input: naive CD4+ T cells from PBMCs. These receptors originate from a man between 18 and 35 years old in good health. Some clones in this sample may be carry-over from other donors' samples. Both conserved end residues are part of each CDR3. The D gene is left open where the match is weak. Rows may omit the clone size; those that give it use once, few, many or a size class.

d_gene: TRBD1; abundance: NA; v_gene: TRBV4-3; j_gene: TRBJ2-5; CDR3aa: CASSPGQGARETQYF; CDR3nt: TGCGCCAGCAGCCCGGGACAGGGGGCCCGAGAGACCCAGTACTTC
d_gene: NA; abundance: NA; v_gene: TRBV5-1; j_gene: TRBJ2-1; CDR3aa: CASSSGVGSYNEQFF; CDR3nt: TGCGCCAGCAGCTCCGGGGTAGGCTCCTACAATGAGCAGTTCTTC
d_gene: NA; abundance: NA; v_gene: TRBV6-5; j_gene: TRBJ1-1; CDR3aa: CASRVKGTEAFF; CDR3nt: TGTGCCAGCAGGGTCAAAGGAACTGAAGCTTTCTTT
d_gene: TRBD2; abundance: NA; v_gene: TRBV18; j_gene: TRBJ2-7; CDR3aa: CASSPLAGEEQYF; CDR3nt: TGTGCCAGCTCACCCTTGGCGGGGGAAGAGCAGTACTTC
d_gene: TRBD2; abundance: NA; v_gene: TRBV27; j_gene: TRBJ2-2; CDR3aa: CASSLLVSSGQQAGELFF; CDR3nt: TGTGCCAGCAGTTTGTTAGTATCTAGCGGCCAACAGGCCGGGGAGCTGTTTTTT
d_gene: NA; abundance: NA; v_gene: TRBV14; j_gene: TRBJ2-7; CDR3aa: CASSQDWGEWGSYEQYF; CDR3nt: TGTGCCAGCAGCCAAGATTGGGGGGAGTGGGGCTCCTACGAGCAGTACTTC
d_gene: NA; abundance: NA; v_gene: TRBV2; j_gene: TRBJ2-2; CDR3aa: CASREDRHTGELFF; CDR3nt: TGTGCCAGCAGGGAGGACAGACACACCGGGGAGCTGTTTTTT
d_gene: NA; abundance: NA; v_gene: TRBV2; j_gene: TRBJ2-1; CDR3aa: CASKFLGNEQFF; CDR3nt: TGTGCCAGCAAGTTTTTGGGAAATGAGCAGTTCTTC
d_gene: NA; abundance: NA; v_gene: TRBV5-1; j_gene: TRBJ1-1; CDR3aa: CASSLEPGANTEAFF; CDR3nt: TGCGCCAGCAGCTTGGAACCGGGGGCAAACACTGAAGCTTTCTTT
d_gene: NA; abundance: few; v_gene: TRBV9; j_gene: TRBJ2-1; CDR3aa: CASSVAWGNEQFF; CDR3nt: TGTGCCAGCAGCGTAGCTTGGGGAAATGAGCAGTTCTTC
d_gene: NA; abundance: NA; v_gene: TRBV5-1; j_gene: TRBJ1-1; CDR3aa: CASSSFAGTEAFF; CDR3nt: TGCGCCAGCAGCTCATTCGCCGGGACTGAAGCTTTCTTT
d_gene: TRBD2; abundance: NA; v_gene: TRBV7-8; j_gene: TRBJ2-3; CDR3aa: CASSLVASGTTDTQYF; CDR3nt: TGTGCCAGCAGCTTAGTTGCTAGCGGCACGACAGATACGCAGTATTTT
d_gene: NA; abundance: NA; v_gene: TRBV5-4; j_gene: TRBJ2-7; CDR3aa: CASSLPSAAGSSYEQYF; CDR3nt: TGTGCCAGCAGCTTGCCCTCGGCGGCGGGGAGCTCCTACGAGCAGTACTTC
d_gene: NA; abundance: NA; v_gene: TRBV29-1; j_gene: TRBJ1-3; CDR3aa: CSVGERNTIYF; CDR3nt: TGCAGCGTTGGGGAAAGAAACACCATATATTTT
d_gene: TRBD2; abundance: NA; v_gene: TRBV9; j_gene: TRBJ2-3; CDR3aa: CASSVATAGWAGGRTADTQYF; CDR3nt: TGTGCCAGCAGCGTAGCTACGGCAGGGTGGGCGGGAGGCCGTACGGCGGATACGCAGTATTTT
d_gene: NA; abundance: NA; v_gene: TRBV30; j_gene: TRBJ2-7; CDR3aa: CAWSVRLISRVSYEQYF; CDR3nt: TGTGCCTGGAGTGTACGTTTGATAAGCAGGGTATCCTACGAGCAGTACTTC
d_gene: NA; abundance: NA; v_gene: TRBV28; j_gene: TRBJ2-7; CDR3aa: CASSLWSGGYEQYF; CDR3nt: TGTGCCAGCAGTTTATGGTCGGGTGGGTACGAGCAGTACTTC
d_gene: TRBD1; abundance: NA; v_gene: TRBV5-1; j_gene: TRBJ2-2; CDR3aa: CASSLTGVNTGELFF; CDR3nt: TGCGCCAGCAGCTTAACAGGGGTGAACACCGGGGAGCTGTTTTTT
d_gene: TRBD1; abundance: NA; v_gene: TRBV7-2; j_gene: TRBJ1-5; CDR3aa: CASSPGQGSNQPQHF; CDR3nt: TGTGCCAGCAGCCCTGGACAGGGAAGCAATCAGCCCCAGCATTTT
d_gene: NA; abundance: NA; v_gene: TRBV27; j_gene: TRBJ2-7; CDR3aa: CASSLKGHRSSYEQYF; CDR3nt: TGTGCCAGCAGTTTGAAGGGGCACAGGAGCTCCTACGAGCAGTACTTC
d_gene: NA; abundance: NA; v_gene: TRBV7-9; j_gene: TRBJ1-3; CDR3aa: CASSRDNLSSGNTIYF; CDR3nt: TGTGCCAGCAGCAGGGACAACTTGAGCTCTGGAAACACCATATATTTT
d_gene: NA; abundance: NA; v_gene: TRBV5-1; j_gene: TRBJ1-3; CDR3aa: CASSSDASSGNTIYF; CDR3nt: TGCGCCAGCAGCTCGGACGCTAGCTCTGGAAACACCATATATTTT
d_gene: TRBD2; abundance: few; v_gene: TRBV7-9; j_gene: TRBJ2-7; CDR3aa: CASSLSGSSYEQYF; CDR3nt: TGTGCCAGCAGCCTTAGCGGGAGCTCCTACGAGCAGTACTTC
d_gene: TRBD1; abundance: NA; v_gene: TRBV19; j_gene: TRBJ1-4; CDR3aa: CASGLGWGTVDEKLFF; CDR3nt: TGTGCCAGTGGACTTGGGTGGGGGACAGTGGATGAAAAACTGTTTTTT
d_gene: NA; abundance: NA; v_gene: TRBV6-1; j_gene: TRBJ2-5; CDR3aa: CASSPRETQYF; CDR3nt: TGTGCCAGCAGTCCAAGGGAGACCCAGTACTTC
d_gene: TRBD2; abundance: once; v_gene: TRBV9; j_gene: TRBJ2-5; CDR3aa: CASSAQLAVQETQYF; CDR3nt: TGTGCCAGCAGCGCCCAACTAGCGGTTCAAGAGACCCAGTACTTC
d_gene: NA; abundance: NA; v_gene: TRBV11-2; j_gene: TRBJ1-4; CDR3aa: CASSSRDKNEKLFF; CDR3nt: TGTGCCAGCAGCTCGCGGGACAAGAATGAAAAACTGTTTTTT
d_gene: NA; abundance: NA; v_gene: TRBV10-3; j_gene: TRBJ2-1; CDR3aa: CAIDPSGNEQFF; CDR3nt: TGTGCCATCGACCCCTCCGGCAATGAGCAGTTCTTC
d_gene: NA; abundance: NA; v_gene: TRBV27; j_gene: TRBJ1-2; CDR3aa: CASTSLLRRGPLGYTF; CDR3nt: TGTGCCAGCACTTCCCTCCTGCGGCGGGGGCCCCTGGGCTACACCTTC
d_gene: NA; abundance: NA; v_gene: TRBV27; j_gene: TRBJ1-4; CDR3aa: CASSLQAAEKLFF; CDR3nt: TGTGCCAGCAGTTTACAGGCGGCTGAAAAACTGTTTTTT
d_gene: TRBD2; abundance: NA; v_gene: TRBV29-1; j_gene: TRBJ2-3; CDR3aa: CSTAGVKSDTQYF; CDR3nt: TGCAGCACAGCGGGAGTAAAGTCAGATACGCAGTATTTT
d_gene: NA; abundance: NA; v_gene: TRBV5-4; j_gene: TRBJ1-2; CDR3aa: CASSTGAVVYGYTF; CDR3nt: TGTGCCAGCAGCACGGGGGCAGTAGTCTATGGCTACACCTTC
d_gene: NA; abundance: NA; v_gene: TRBV29-1; j_gene: TRBJ1-1; CDR3aa: CSVDRGMNTEAFF; CDR3nt: TGCAGCGTTGACCGCGGGATGAACACTGAAGCTTTCTTT
d_gene: NA; abundance: NA; v_gene: TRBV5-1; j_gene: TRBJ2-2; CDR3aa: CASSLAGGVGELFF; CDR3nt: TGCGCCAGCAGCTTGGCCGGTGGGGTCGGGGAGCTGTTTTTT
d_gene: NA; abundance: NA; v_gene: TRBV18; j_gene: TRBJ2-7; CDR3aa: CASSPLSGGGNEQYF; CDR3nt: TGTGCCAGCTCACCACTCTCGGGGGGCGGAAACGAGCAGTACTTC
d_gene: NA; abundance: NA; v_gene: TRBV5-6; j_gene: TRBJ2-5; CDR3aa: CASSITRKETQYF; CDR3nt: TGTGCCAGCAGCATTACTAGAAAAGAGACCCAGTACTTC
d_gene: NA; abundance: NA; v_gene: TRBV6-1; j_gene: TRBJ1-5; CDR3aa: CASSHRVWQPQHF; CDR3nt: TGTGCCAGCAGCCACAGGGTTTGGCAGCCCCAGCATTTT
d_gene: NA; abundance: NA; v_gene: TRBV19; j_gene: TRBJ2-7; CDR3aa: CASSIIVGSSYEQYF; CDR3nt: TGTGCCAGTAGTATTATAGTCGGGAGCTCCTACGAGCAGTACTTC
d_gene: TRBD1; abundance: NA; v_gene: TRBV29-1; j_gene: TRBJ1-2; CDR3aa: CSVMRQGGSGYTF; CDR3nt: TGCAGCGTGATGCGCCAGGGGGGTTCTGGCTACACCTTC
d_gene: NA; abundance: NA; v_gene: TRBV6-6; j_gene: TRBJ1-2; CDR3aa: CASTAGGHNTF; CDR3nt: TGTGCCAGCACCGCCGGGGGGCACAACACCTTC
d_gene: NA; abundance: NA; v_gene: TRBV7-3; j_gene: TRBJ2-3; CDR3aa: CASSLLSGGTDTQYF; CDR3nt: TGTGCCAGCAGCTTACTATCAGGGGGCACAGATACGCAGTATTTT
d_gene: NA; abundance: NA; v_gene: TRBV6-6; j_gene: TRBJ1-1; CDR3aa: CASSYEPNPYTEAFF; CDR3nt: TGTGCCAGCAGTTACGAACCAAACCCTTACACTGAAGCTTTCTTT
d_gene: TRBD2; abundance: NA; v_gene: TRBV28; j_gene: TRBJ2-7; CDR3aa: CASRRRTSGRTHGEQYF; CDR3nt: TGTGCCAGCAGGAGGAGGACTAGCGGGAGGACGCACGGGGAGCAGTACTTC
d_gene: NA; abundance: once; v_gene: TRBV15; j_gene: TRBJ1-3; CDR3aa: CATSRGQMKFRGNTIYF; CDR3nt: TGTGCCACCAGCAGAGGACAGATGAAATTTCGCGGAAACACCATATATTTT
d_gene: NA; abundance: NA; v_gene: TRBV4-2; j_gene: TRBJ1-5; CDR3aa: CASSPGRAHSNQPQHF; CDR3nt: TGTGCCAGCAGCCCCGGGAGGGCCCATAGCAATCAGCCCCAGCATTTT
d_gene: NA; abundance: NA; v_gene: TRBV30; j_gene: TRBJ2-1; CDR3aa: CAWEGSYNEQFF; CDR3nt: TGTGCCTGGGAGGGCTCCTACAATGAGCAGTTCTTC
d_gene: NA; abundance: NA; v_gene: TRBV5-1; j_gene: TRBJ1-3; CDR3aa: CASSDPRGSNTIYF; CDR3nt: TGCGCCAGCAGCGACCCCCGAGGCTCAAACACCATATATTTT
d_gene: TRBD2; abundance: NA; v_gene: TRBV7-9; j_gene: TRBJ2-3; CDR3aa: CASSVGVSAGRGTDTQYF; CDR3nt: TGTGCCAGCAGCGTCGGAGTTAGCGCGGGGAGGGGCACAGATACGCAGTATTTT
d_gene: NA; abundance: NA; v_gene: TRBV6-5; j_gene: TRBJ1-2; CDR3aa: CASSYSRENYGYTF; CDR3nt: TGTGCCAGCAGTTACTCGAGAGAGAACTATGGCTACACCTTC
d_gene: NA; abundance: NA; v_gene: TRBV7-2; j_gene: TRBJ1-2; CDR3aa: CASSLQVPLAIYGYTF; CDR3nt: TGTGCCAGCAGCTTACAGGTCCCACTGGCGATCTATGGCTACACCTTC
d_gene: NA; abundance: NA; v_gene: TRBV11-3; j_gene: TRBJ2-2; CDR3aa: CASSLEGSRENGELFF; CDR3nt: TGTGCCAGCAGCTTAGAAGGGAGCAGGGAGAACGGGGAGCTGTTTTTT
d_gene: TRBD1; abundance: NA; v_gene: TRBV7-9; j_gene: TRBJ1-1; CDR3aa: CASSYGTGVEAFF; CDR3nt: TGTGCCAGCAGTTACGGGACAGGCGTTGAAGCTTTCTTT
d_gene: TRBD1; abundance: NA; v_gene: TRBV9; j_gene: TRBJ2-2; CDR3aa: CASSVSSRQGNTGELFF; CDR3nt: TGTGCCAGCAGCGTAAGCTCGAGACAGGGGAACACCGGGGAGCTGTTTTTT
d_gene: NA; abundance: NA; v_gene: TRBV18; j_gene: TRBJ1-1; CDR3aa: CASSPRSRENTEAFF; CDR3nt: TGTGCCAGCTCACCCCGGTCTCGGGAGAACACTGAAGCTTTCTTT
d_gene: TRBD1; abundance: NA; v_gene: TRBV6-5; j_gene: TRBJ1-5; CDR3aa: CASSYSGQGQPQHF; CDR3nt: TGTGCCAGCAGTTACTCTGGACAGGGCCAGCCCCAGCATTTT
d_gene: TRBD1; abundance: NA; v_gene: TRBV5-1; j_gene: TRBJ2-7; CDR3aa: CASSFNRGPYEQYF; CDR3nt: TGCGCCAGCAGCTTTAACAGGGGGCCCTACGAGCAGTACTTC
d_gene: TRBD2; abundance: NA; v_gene: TRBV27; j_gene: TRBJ2-7; CDR3aa: CASKLSGTYEQYF; CDR3nt: TGTGCCAGCAAGCTTAGCGGGACCTACGAGCAGTACTTC
d_gene: TRBD1; abundance: NA; v_gene: TRBV6-5; j_gene: TRBJ2-3; CDR3aa: CASSGQGASTDTQYF; CDR3nt: TGTGCCAGCAGCGGTCAGGGGGCCAGCACAGATACGCAGTATTTT
d_gene: NA; abundance: NA; v_gene: TRBV2; j_gene: TRBJ1-5; CDR3aa: CASSQGSGKVVGSNQPQHF; CDR3nt: TGTGCCAGCAGTCAGGGGTCCGGGAAGGTTGTCGGCAGCAATCAGCCCCAGCATTTT
d_gene: NA; abundance: NA; v_gene: TRBV5-4; j_gene: TRBJ1-1; CDR3aa: CASSLDTLNTEAFF; CDR3nt: TGTGCCAGCAGCTTGGACACCCTGAACACTGAAGCTTTCTTT